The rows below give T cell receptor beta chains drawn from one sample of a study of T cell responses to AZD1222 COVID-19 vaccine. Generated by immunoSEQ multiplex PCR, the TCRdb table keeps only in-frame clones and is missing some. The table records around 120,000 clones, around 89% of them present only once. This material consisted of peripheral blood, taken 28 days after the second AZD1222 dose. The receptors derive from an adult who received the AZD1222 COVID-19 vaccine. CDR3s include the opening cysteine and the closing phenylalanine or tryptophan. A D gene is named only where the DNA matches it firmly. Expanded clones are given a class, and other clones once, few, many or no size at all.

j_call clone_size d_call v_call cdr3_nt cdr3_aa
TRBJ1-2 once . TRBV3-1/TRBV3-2 TGTGCCAGCAGCCAAGAAGAATTTGGCTACACCTTC CASSQEEFGYTF
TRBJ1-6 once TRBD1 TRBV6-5 TGTGCCAGCAGTATGCGGACAGGAGATTCACCCCTCCACTTT CASSMRTGDSPLHF
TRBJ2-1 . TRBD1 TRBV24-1 TGTGCCACCAGTGAGGACAGGGTCGAGAATGAGCAGTTCTTC CATSEDRVENEQFF
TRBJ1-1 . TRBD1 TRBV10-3 TGTGCCATTGGGACAGGGCAAATGAACACTGAAGCTTTCTTT CAIGTGQMNTEAFF
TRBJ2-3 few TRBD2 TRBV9 TGTGCCAGCAGCCCACGACTAGCGGGGGGGACAGATACGCAGTATTTT CASSPRLAGGTDTQYF
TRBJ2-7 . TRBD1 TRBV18 TGTGCCAGCTCACCGACAGGGGGGTTTACCTACGAGCAGTACTTC CASSPTGGFTYEQYF
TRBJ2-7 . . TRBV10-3 TGTGCCATCAGCTTGGACGATTCCTACGAGCAGTACTTC CAISLDDSYEQYF
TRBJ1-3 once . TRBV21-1 TGTGCCAGCAGCAAAAGACAGCGAAACACCATATATTTT CASSKRQRNTIYF
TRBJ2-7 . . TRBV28 TGTGCCGCTGGATCCGGGTCGCGGGACGAGCAGTACTTC CAAGSGSRDEQYF
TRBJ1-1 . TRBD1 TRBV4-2 TGTGCCAGCAGCCGCTGGCCGGGACAGGCGAACACTGAAGCTTTCTTT CASSRWPGQANTEAFF
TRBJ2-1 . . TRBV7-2 TGTGCCAGCAGCACTTACAATGAGCAGTTCTTC CASSTYNEQFF
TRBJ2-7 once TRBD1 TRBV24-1 TGTGCCACCAGTGACACTCGGGACAGTATTCCCTACGAGCAGTACTTC CATSDTRDSIPYEQYF
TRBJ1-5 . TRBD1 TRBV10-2 TGCGCCAGCAGGAGGGACAGGGGATACGTACAGCCCCAGCATTTT CASRRDRGYVQPQHF
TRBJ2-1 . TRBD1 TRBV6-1 TGTGCCAGCAGTGAAGGGCAGGGGGCGTACAATGAGCAGTTCTTC CASSEGQGAYNEQFF
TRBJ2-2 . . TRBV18 TGTGCCAGCTCACCACAACCCCCCGCGAACACCGGGGAGCTGTTTTTT CASSPQPPANTGELFF
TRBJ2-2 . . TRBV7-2 TGTGCCAGCAGCTTAGGGGCCGGGAGAACGACGAACACCGGGGAGCTGTTTTTT CASSLGAGRTTNTGELFF
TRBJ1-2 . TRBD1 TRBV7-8 TGTGCCAGCAGCTTAGCGACAGGGGGCTATGGCTACACCTTC CASSLATGGYGYTF